A selection of T cell receptor beta chains follows, all from one sample in a study of shared clonotypes between healthy human individuals. This table comes from immunoSEQ multiplex PCR, and its TCRdb copy is limited to in-frame clones, with some not included. The data contain about 2.2 million clones, about 94% of them singletons. The sequencing input was naive CD8+ T cells from PBMCs. Source of these receptors: a man younger than 35 in good health. Some clones in this sample may be carry-over from other donors' samples. Each CDR3 is given with its conserved first and last residue. The D gene is left open where the match is weak. Clone size, where shown, is once, few, many, or a class for clones that have expanded.

j_call v_call clone_size d_call cdr3_aa cdr3_nt
TRBJ1-1 TRBV28 NA NA CASTPVAPPLRNTEAFF TGTGCCAGCACCCCGGTCGCACCTCCTTTAAGGAACACTGAAGCTTTCTTT
TRBJ2-5 TRBV5-4 once TRBD2 CASSFDPGGGDETQYF TGTGCCAGCAGCTTTGATCCGGGAGGGGGGGATGAGACCCAGTACTTC
TRBJ1-5 TRBV7-8 NA NA CASSLLFNQPQHF TGTGCCAGCAGCTTATTGTTCAATCAGCCCCAGCATTTT
TRBJ2-1 TRBV6-4 NA TRBD2 CASSDRAGASNEQFF TGTGCCAGCAGTGACAGGGCGGGAGCGAGTAATGAGCAGTTCTTC
TRBJ1-1 TRBV7-9 few TRBD1 CASTPDRGSEAFF TGTGCCAGCACTCCAGACAGGGGTTCTGAAGCTTTCTTT
TRBJ2-1 TRBV9 NA TRBD2 CASSITSGRAENEQFF TGTGCCAGCAGCATCACTAGCGGGAGGGCAGAGAATGAGCAGTTCTTC
TRBJ2-7 TRBV7-6 NA NA CASSPMGVEGAYEQYF TGTGCCAGCAGCCCCATGGGGGTTGAGGGGGCCTACGAGCAGTACTTC
TRBJ2-2 TRBV9 NA TRBD1 CASSAGTGKEFAGELFF TGTGCCAGCAGCGCCGGGACAGGGAAGGAGTTCGCCGGGGAGCTGTTTTTT
TRBJ1-2 TRBV27 NA TRBD1 CATSGQGNYGYTF TGTGCCACCTCGGGACAGGGGAACTATGGCTACACCTTC
TRBJ2-7 TRBV28 NA NA CASSLPTGRPVRPDEQYF TGTGCCAGCAGTTTACCGACAGGGAGGCCCGTCCGCCCTGACGAGCAGTACTTC
TRBJ1-2 TRBV6-5 NA NA CASSYSDGSSLYGYTF TGTGCCAGCAGTTACTCGGACGGATCGTCTCTCTATGGCTACACCTTC
TRBJ2-1 TRBV27 NA NA CASSIFRNEQFF TGTGCCAGCAGTATCTTTCGCAATGAGCAGTTCTTC
TRBJ2-7 TRBV4-1 NA TRBD1 CASSQLPRGTGSYEQYF TGCGCCAGCAGCCAGCTCCCGCGGGGGACAGGGTCCTACGAGCAGTACTTC
TRBJ1-3 TRBV4-1 NA NA CASRDKHGIPGNTIYF TGCGCCAGCAGGGATAAACACGGTATCCCTGGAAACACCATATATTTT
TRBJ2-3 TRBV14 NA TRBD1 CASSQPPGTVQAPDTQYF TGTGCCAGCAGCCAACCACCAGGGACAGTCCAGGCCCCAGATACGCAGTATTTT
TRBJ2-7 TRBV7-9 once NA CASSSGAFEQYF TGTGCCAGCAGCTCCGGGGCCTTCGAGCAGTACTTC
TRBJ2-7 TRBV27 NA NA CASSFVGGTDEQYF TGTGCCAGCAGTTTCGTAGGCGGGACGGACGAGCAGTACTTC
TRBJ1-4 TRBV18 NA NA CASSPGTTNEKLFF TGTGCCAGCTCCCCGGGGACAACTAATGAAAAACTGTTTTTT
TRBJ2-7 TRBV28 NA TRBD2 CASSPGLWTSGYYEQYF TGTGCCAGCAGCCCGGGGCTTTGGACTAGCGGATACTACGAGCAGTACTTC
TRBJ2-1 TRBV28 once NA CASNWGNEQFF TGTGCCAGCAATTGGGGAAATGAGCAGTTCTTC
TRBJ1-1 TRBV7-9 NA TRBD1 CASSFLEGGAEAFF TGTGCCAGCAGCTTTCTTGAAGGGGGCGCTGAAGCTTTCTTT
TRBJ1-5 TRBV9 NA NA CASSVAGGSNQPQHF TGTGCCAGCAGCGTAGCGGGGGGTAGCAATCAGCCCCAGCATTTT
TRBJ2-5 TRBV7-8 NA NA CASSRMLTETQYF TGTGCCAGCAGCCGGATGCTTACAGAGACCCAGTACTTC
TRBJ2-1 TRBV7-9 NA TRBD2 CASSPREGSNYNEQFF TGTGCCAGCAGCCCCCGGGAGGGGTCCAATTACAATGAGCAGTTCTTC
TRBJ2-7 TRBV27 NA TRBD1 CASSTSDRVYEQYF TGTGCCAGCAGTACGTCCGACAGGGTATACGAGCAGTACTTC
TRBJ1-1 TRBV27 few NA CASSDRITEAFF TGTGCCAGCAGCGACAGGATAACTGAAGCTTTCTTT
TRBJ2-7 TRBV11-2 once NA CASSHGMGRVNEQYF TGTGCCAGCAGCCACGGAATGGGACGGGTAAACGAGCAGTACTTC